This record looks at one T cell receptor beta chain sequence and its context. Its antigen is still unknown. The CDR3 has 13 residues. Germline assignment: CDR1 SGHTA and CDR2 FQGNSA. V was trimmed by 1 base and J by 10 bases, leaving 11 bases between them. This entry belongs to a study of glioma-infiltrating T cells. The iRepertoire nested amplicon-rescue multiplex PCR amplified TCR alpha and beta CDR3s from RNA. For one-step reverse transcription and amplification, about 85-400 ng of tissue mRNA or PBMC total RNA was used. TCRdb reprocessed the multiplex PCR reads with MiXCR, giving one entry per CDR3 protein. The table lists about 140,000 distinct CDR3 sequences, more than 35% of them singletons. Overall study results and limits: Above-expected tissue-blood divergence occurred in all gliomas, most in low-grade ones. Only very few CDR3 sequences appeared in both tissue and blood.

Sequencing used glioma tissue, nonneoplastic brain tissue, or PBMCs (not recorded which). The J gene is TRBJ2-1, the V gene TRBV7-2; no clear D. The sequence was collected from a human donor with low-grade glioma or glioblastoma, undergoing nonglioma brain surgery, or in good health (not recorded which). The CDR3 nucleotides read TGTGCCAGCAGCTTAGGACCAGCCCTCGAGCAGTTCTTC. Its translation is CASSLGPALEQFF.